A single sample is the source of the 27 T cell receptor beta chains below, sequenced in a study of molecular identifiers for immune sequencing clone quantification (dated by TCRdb to 2016 to 2018). The library was produced with PCR. The reads were generated on a NextSeq 500. TCRdb handled the public reads itself, with Q25 trimming in fastp and clone calling in MiXCR, and kept productive beta chains. Rows are unified per CDR3 protein, each entry keeping the most common DNA and genes. The sample includes over 550,000 distinct CDR3 sequences, with around 25% observed a single time. Of the sample, about 0.78% is held by the ten largest clones. Specimen: naive CD8+ T cells from blood, with Jurkat cell RNA spiked in. This specimen's cell subset or site label, interpreted: FACS-sorted CD8+CD4-CCR7+CD45RA+ naive T cells. Every receptor here comes from a human donor in good health. Some libraries in this study had Jurkat cell RNA spiked in.

This clonotype occurred many times. The chain employs TRBV7-6 and TRBJ2-5; 7 nucleotides agree with TRBD2. The length of the CDR3 is 16 residues. Trimming cost V 1 base and J 7 bases; bases outside gene matches: 12. From germline, CDR1 is SGHVS and CDR2 FNYEAQ. The CDR3, as DNA: TGTGCCAGCAGCTTAGTCAGCTGGGGCCCGGGGGGGACCCAGTACTTC. It is translated as CASSLVSWGPGGTQYF.

Comments on this clonotype: Possible read error: a much larger clone is one base away. The CDR3 loop is CARSSADVPYEQYF. The CDR3 bases are TGTGCCAGAAGCTCGGCGGATGTACCCTACGAGCAGTACTTC. The chain employs TRBV5-3 and TRBJ2-7, with D unresolved. TRBV5-3 is sorted into the ORF group, with uncertain function. This CDR3 contains 14 residues. Trimming pared 3 bases from V and 2 bases from J, leaving 12 bases between.

This clonotype was seen a handful of times. This sequence may be a read error, since a much larger clone differs from it by one base. The gene calls are TRBV12-3 or TRBV12-4 and TRBJ1-1, with D perhaps TRBD1 (5 bases). The CDR3 has 12 residues. V lost 4 bases and J lost 8, with 11 bases in between. CDR3 sequence: CASSSDSSEAFF. As DNA, the CDR3 is TGTGCCAGCAGTTCTGACAGCTCCGAAGCTTTCTTT.

Concerning this clonotype itself: This could be a read error, since a much larger clone is one nucleotide away. This chain uses TRBV4-3 with TRBJ1-4; D remains unclear. The CDR3 contains 17 residues. CDR1 is LGHNA and CDR2 is YSLEER in the germline V gene. The CDR3 region is CASSQETKGSRDEKLLF. Here the CDR3 DNA reads TGCGCCAGCAGCCAAGAAACCAAGGGAAGCAGAGATGAAAAACTGCTTTTT.

The rearrangement joins TRBV4-1 to TRBJ1-5; tentatively, D is TRBD1 (5 bases). The germline V and J ends were trimmed by 1 base and 9 bases, with 16 bases remaining between them. Germline V CDR1 and CDR2: MGHRA, YSYEKL. The CDR3 has 15 residues. The CDR3 DNA reads as TGCGCCAGCAGCCAAGGACCCCACGGACACCTGCCCCAGCATTTT. Translated, it gives CASSQGPHGHLPQHF.

This clonotype has more than one count but fewer than ten. The chain recombines TRBV10-3 with TRBJ2-5; 7 nucleotides match TRBD2. Germline CDR1 is ENHRY and CDR2 is SYGVKD. The V segment lost 0 bases and the J segment 7 bases; nucleotides outside the gene matches: 14. The length of the CDR3 is 17 residues. The CDR3 nucleotides are TGTGCCATCAGTGAGTCCCTCCCCTCCGGGGGGAGAGCGACCCAGTACTTC. Translating it yields CAISESLPSGGRATQYF.

Here the CDR3 DNA reads TGTGCCAGTAGTTTAGTCTCGGGGGCTTTAAGCAATCAGCCCCAGCATTTT. Translation: CASSLVSGALSNQPQHF. The rearrangement joins TRBV19 to TRBJ1-5; weak D call: TRBD1 (6 bases). The germline CDR1 and CDR2 sequences are LNHDA and SQIVND (reference sequence). V was shortened by 5 bases and J by 1 base, with 18 bases between the two germline ends. The CDR3 extends over 17 amino acids.

Ten or more counts support this clonotype. The chain combines TRBV28 with TRBJ2-7, with 7 bases fitting TRBD1. This CDR3 has 15 residues. Germline CDR1 is MDHEN and CDR2 is SYDVKM. V was clipped by 7 bases and J by 0 bases; unmatched bases: 9. The CDR3 DNA reads as TGTGCCAGCATCATGGGACAGTCCAGCTCCTACGAGCAGTACTTC. Its protein is CASIMGQSSSYEQYF.

The chain recombines TRBV7-8 with TRBJ2-3, with TRBD2 as a possible D gene (6 bases). The CDR3 runs to 17 residues. With 2 bases removed from V and 3 bases from J, the gap between germline ends came to 18 bases. CDR1 and CDR2 (germline): SGHVS, FQNEAQ. The CDR3 region has the DNA TGTGCCAGCAGCTTATTACGGGGGAGACTCAGAACAGATACGCAGTATTTT. Translating gives CASSLLRGRLRTDTQYF.

This clonotype was found many times. The chain recombines TRBV20-1 with TRBJ1-1, with D perhaps matching TRBD1 (5 bases). CDR3 size: 12 residues. CDR1 is DFQATT and CDR2 is SNEGSKA in the germline V gene (reference sequence). V was clipped by 6 bases and J by 3 bases, with 11 bases between them. CDR3 sequence reads: CSARDSYTEAFF. The CDR3 bases are TGCAGTGCGAGGGACTCCTACACTGAAGCTTTCTTT.

At least ten counts were recorded for this clonotype. The gene calls are TRBV6-6 and TRBJ2-7, with unresolved D. CDR1 is MNHNY, CDR2 SVGAGI, per germline (reference sequence). CDR3 size: 13 residues. In DNA form, the CDR3 reads TGTGCAACTTATGCAGGCACTCTGGACGAGCAGTACTTC. Translated: CATYAGTLDEQYF.

The V and J genes are TRBV5-1 and TRBJ2-4; D is ambiguous. V lost 0 bases and J 0 bases, leaving 16 bases between the germline ends. This CDR3 has 18 amino acids. Germline lookup yields CDR1 SGHRS and CDR2 YFSETQ. CDR3: CASSLERAVTLAKNIQYF. CDR3 nucleotide sequence: TGCGCCAGCAGCTTGGAACGGGCTGTAACTCTAGCCAAAAACATTCAGTACTTC.

In this sample, this clonotype turned up a few times. The chain joins TRBV20-1 to TRBJ2-7; 12 bases line up with TRBD2. The CDR3 spans 15 residues. CDR1 and CDR2 (germline): DFQATT, SNEGSKA (reference sequence). V shed 2 bases and J 2 bases; nucleotides not matched to a gene: 4. CDR3 sequence: CSARPRLAGAYEQYF. As DNA, the CDR3 is TGCAGTGCTAGACCCCGACTAGCGGGAGCCTACGAGCAGTACTTC.

Only a few counts were recorded for this clonotype. The CDR3 nucleotides are TGTGCCAGCAGCTCTCAGCTCGTAGGGGAGAACACTGAAGCTTTCTTT. As protein: CASSSQLVGENTEAFF. The V call is TRBV11-2, the J call TRBJ1-1, with D possibly TRBD1 on 5 matching bases. Germline assignment: CDR1 SGHAT and CDR2 FQNNGV. Between the trimmed V and J ends, which lost 4 bases and 1 base, there was a span of 16 bases. The CDR3 contains 16 residues.

This clonotype was observed many times. The chain links TRBV7-9 to TRBJ2-2; no firm D call. The CDR3 covers 16 residues. The germline V gene encodes CDR1 SEHNR and CDR2 FQNEAQ (reference sequence). Trimming stripped 1 base from V and 1 base from J, with 10 bases between. In nucleotides, the CDR3 is TGTGCCAGCAGCTTAGGATTAACCGGGAACACCGGGGAGCTGTTTTTT. It yields the protein CASSLGLTGNTGELFF.

Worth noting for this clonotype: This may arise from a read error, as a much more abundant clone is one base away. The V call is TRBV7-8, the J call TRBJ2-1; either TRBD1 or TRBD2 may supply D (6 bases each). The CDR3 extends over 13 amino acids. CDR1 is SGHVS and CDR2 is FQNEAQ in the germline V gene. V lost 2 bases to trimming and J lost 9 bases, with 11 bases between them. This CDR3 reads CASSLIGGGEQFF. CDR3 nucleotide sequence: TGTGCCAGCAGCTTAATCGGGGGCGGTGAGCAGTTCTTC.

There are a few counts of this clonotype. The rearrangement uses TRBV4-1 and TRBJ1-3; D unresolved. Germline V lookup: CDR1 MGHRA, CDR2 YSYEKL. Trimming pared 5 bases from V and 0 bases from J, leaving 11 bases between. The CDR3 covers 15 residues. This chain's CDR3 is CASSEHLHSGNTIYF. CDR3 in DNA: TGCGCCAGCAGCGAACACCTCCACTCTGGAAACACCATATATTTT.

This clonotype was detected once. The genes are TRBV24-1 and TRBJ2-1; D possibly uses TRBD1 or TRBD2 (6 bases each). This CDR3 spans 14 amino acids. Germline assignment: CDR1 KGHDR and CDR2 SFDVKD. V was shortened by 4 bases and J by 7 bases, with 13 bases between the two germline ends. CDR3 coding DNA: TGTGCCACCAGTGAAGGGGGGCCCCTTAATGAGCAGTTCTTC. This translates into CATSEGGPLNEQFF.

This clonotype turned up a few times. The V and J genes are TRBV4-1 and TRBJ2-2; D possibly corresponds to TRBD2 (6 bases). Germline CDR1 reads MGHRA; CDR2 reads YSYEKL. V dropped 1 base and J dropped 4 bases, with 13 bases sitting between them. There are 16 residues in the CDR3. In DNA form, the CDR3 reads TGCGCCAGCAGCCAAGTGGGGGGATTGGGCACCGGGGAGCTGTTTTTT. Amino acids: CASSQVGGLGTGELFF.

This clonotype was found many times. V is TRBV7-2 and J is TRBJ2-7; TRBD2 is a possible D gene (6 bases). The V and J ends lost 0 bases and 4 bases respectively, with 13 bases between them. CDR3 length: 15 amino acids. Germline V gives CDR1 SGHTA, CDR2 FQGNSA. CDR3 in DNA: TGTGCCAGCAGCTTAGCGCGGGACTTTCGATACGAGCAGTACTTC. Translating gives CASSLARDFRYEQYF.

The CDR3 loop reads CASSLELVGANYGYTF. CDR3 coding DNA: TGCGCCAGCAGCTTGGAATTAGTGGGAGCTAACTATGGCTACACCTTC. This chain connects TRBV5-1 to TRBJ1-2; D remains ambiguous. This CDR3 has 16 residues. The ends were cut back, 0 bases at V and 0 bases at J, with 12 bases in the middle. Germline loops: CDR1 SGHRS, CDR2 YFSETQ.

This clonotype was counted ten times or more. The J gene is TRBJ1-1, the V gene TRBV29-1; D unclear. Germline assignment: CDR1 SQVTM and CDR2 ANQGSEA. Trimming took 7 bases from V and 1 from J, leaving 7 bases between them. The CDR3 has 11 residues. CDR3 bases: TGCAGCGGAATAGGGAACACTGAAGCTTTCTTT. Protein: CSGIGNTEAFF. The full variable domain, completed using reference TRBV29-1 and TRBJ1-1, is SAVISQKPSRDICQRGTSLTIQCQVDSQVTMMFWYRQQPGQSLTLIATANQGSEATYESGFVIDKFPISRPNLTFSTLTVSNMSPEDSSIYLCSGIGNTEAFFGQGTRLTVV.

This clonotype was counted a few times. The V and J genes are TRBV11-2 and TRBJ1-2; possible D gene TRBD1, 5 bases. There are 14 residues in the CDR3. V was shortened by 0 bases and J by 4 bases, with 9 bases between the two germline ends. The V gene's germline CDR1 is SGHAT and CDR2 FQNNGV. The CDR3 coding sequence is TGTGCCAGCAGCTTAGAGTCGACAGCCTATGGCTACACCTTC. Translating it yields CASSLESTAYGYTF.

The chain carries TRBV13 and TRBJ1-4; D is unresolved. CDR1 and CDR2 from the germline V gene are PRHDT and FYEKMQ (reference sequence). The V gene lost 5 bases and the J gene lost 12 bases, with 16 bases spanning the gap. The CDR3 is made up of 13 amino acids. The DNA of the CDR3 is TGTGCCAGCAGCCGAAAGGACCCGTTAGAACTGTTTTTT. It is translated as CASSRKDPLELFF.

This clonotype was counted only a few times. A single base separates this from a much larger clone, so it may be a read error. The J gene is TRBJ2-7, the V gene TRBV29-1; 8 bases map to TRBD1. CDR1 SQVTM and CDR2 ANQGSEA come from the germline V gene. Trimming at V came to 7 bases and at J to 9 bases, leaving 14 bases not matched to a gene. The CDR3 length is 13 residues. The CDR3 DNA reads TGCAGCGGTACCGGGACAGGTGACCACGTGCAGTACTTC. Amino acid sequence: CSGTGTGDHVQYF.

This clonotype was recorded many times. J is TRBJ2-5 and V is TRBV6-6; D not resolved. Germline V lookup: CDR1 MNHNY, CDR2 SVGAGI (reference sequence). Trimming took off 5 bases at V and 1 base at J, with 11 bases between the two ends. This CDR3 region has 14 residues. The CDR3 protein is CASSHGPVQETQYF. The CDR3 coding sequence is TGTGCCAGCAGTCACGGACCAGTCCAAGAGACCCAGTACTTC.

Remarks on this clonotype: A much larger clone lies a single base off, so this may be a read error. CDR3 nucleotides: TGTACCAGCAGTTTTGCGGGGGGGAGCTCCTACGAGCAGTACTTC. The encoded protein is CTSSFAGGSSYEQYF. The rearrangement joins TRBV27 to TRBJ2-7; 9 bases match TRBD2. Per the germline V gene, CDR1 is MNHEY and CDR2 is SMNVEV (reference sequence). The CDR3 length is 15 residues.